Shown below are 20 T cell receptor beta chains from a single sample sequenced in a study of blood T cell repertoires in COVID-19. The assay was immunoSEQ multiplex PCR, and TCRdb's table has in-frame clones only and misses some. The table has hundreds of thousands of clones, roughly 87% seen once. The sample was peripheral blood. These receptors all come from a man between 18 and 35 years old with active or convalescent COVID-19.

The J gene is TRBJ2-1, the V gene TRBV6-5; D is unresolved. The CDR3 is 15 residues long. Germline loops: CDR1 MNHEY, CDR2 SVGAGI. Trimming pared 6 bases from V and 6 bases from J, leaving 18 bases between. The CDR3 region is CASRPQTGNSNEQFF. The CDR3 region has the DNA TGTGCCAGCAGGCCTCAGACGGGTAATTCCAATGAGCAGTTCTTC.

This chain connects TRBV29-1 to TRBJ1-1; D unclear. With 4 bases removed from V and 4 bases from J, the gap between germline ends came to 7 bases. The CDR3 runs 11 residues. Germline-derived CDR1 and CDR2 are SQVTM and ANQGSEA. CDR3 bases: TGCAGCGTTGGTAGTCTCACTGAAGCTTTCTTT. This translates into CSVGSLTEAFF.

CDR3 loop: CASSQGTSGRITDTQYF. For the CDR3, the DNA is TGTGCCAGCAGCCAAGGGACTAGCGGGAGGATCACAGATACGCAGTATTTT. The gene calls are TRBV4-2 and TRBJ2-3; 14 bases fit TRBD2. The CDR3 has 17 amino acids. Germline values: CDR1 LGHNA, CDR2 YNFKEQ. The V segment lost 1 base and the J segment 2 bases; nucleotides outside the gene matches: 2.

The chain links TRBV6-5 to TRBJ2-3; D is possibly TRBD2 (6 bases). V was clipped by 2 bases and J by 5 bases, with 17 bases between them. CDR1 MNHEY and CDR2 SVGAGI come from the germline V gene. This CDR3 is built from 16 residues. CDR3 protein: CASSYAGSNQKDTQYF. Written as DNA, the CDR3 is TGTGCCAGCAGTTACGCGGGGTCGAATCAAAAAGATACGCAGTATTTT.

The CDR3 coding sequence is TGTGCCAGCAGTGAAGGGGGCCAGGGTGGAAACAAAGCTTTCTTT. It codes for CASSEGGQGGNKAFF. The rearrangement uses TRBV6-1 and TRBJ1-1, with D perhaps matching TRBD1 (5 bases). Germline CDR1 and CDR2: MNHNS and SASEGT. V was cut by 1 base and J by 9 bases, with 18 bases left in between. The CDR3 has 15 amino acids.

The chain employs TRBV15 and TRBJ1-6, with 8 positions matching TRBD1. The V gene end was trimmed by 3 bases and the J gene end by 10 bases; junction bases not matched to a gene: 8. The CDR3 has 15 residues. From germline, CDR1 is LNHNV and CDR2 YYDKDF (reference sequence). The CDR3 protein is CATSSDRGRGSPLHF. Here the CDR3 DNA reads TGTGCCACCAGCAGCGACAGGGGTCGAGGATCACCCCTCCACTTT.

V is TRBV13 and J is TRBJ2-3, with a tentative D call TRBD1 (6 bases). This CDR3 has 13 residues. Deletions cut 4 bases from V and 5 bases from J, with 10 bases between. CDR1 is PRHDT, CDR2 FYEKMQ, per germline (reference sequence). CDR3 in amino acids: CASSWRQEDTQYF. The CDR3 bases are TGTGCCAGCAGCTGGCGACAGGAAGATACGCAGTATTTT. The full variable domain, in which reference TRBV13 and TRBJ2-3 provide the parts outside the CDR3, is AAGVIQSPRHLIKEKRETATLKCYPIPRHDTVYWYQQGPGQDPQFLISFYEKMQSDKGSIPDRFSAQQFSDYHSELNMSSLELGDSALYFCASSWRQEDTQYFGPGTRLTVL.

The chain combines TRBV20-1 with TRBJ2-7, with 7 bases aligning to TRBD2. Trimming removed 3 bases from V and 2 bases from J; junction bases left unmatched: 7. The CDR3 is 14 amino acids. CDR1 and CDR2 (germline): DFQATT, SNEGSKA (reference sequence). The CDR3: CSASSSGDTYEQYF. In DNA, the CDR3 is TGCAGTGCTAGTTCCAGCGGGGATACCTACGAGCAGTACTTC.

This clone was observed a few times. This sequence joins TRBV19 and TRBJ1-4, with D perhaps matching TRBD1 (6 bases). Germline V lookup: CDR1 LNHDA, CDR2 SQIVND (reference sequence). V was clipped by 4 bases and J by 8 bases, with 17 bases between them. This CDR3 comprises 15 residues. This chain's CDR3 is CASSTLTGLNEKLFF. The CDR3 nucleotides are TGTGCCAGTAGTACCCTAACAGGGTTAAACGAAAAACTGTTTTTT.

This chain uses TRBV3-1 (or the pseudogene TRBV3-2) with TRBJ2-3; D remains unclear. This CDR3 spans 15 amino acids. V lost 1 base, J lost 0 bases, and 8 bases lay in between. Germline CDR1 is LGHDT and CDR2 is YNNKEL (reference sequence). The CDR3 here is CASSQGPLSTDTQYF. In nucleotides, the CDR3 is TGTGCCAGCAGCCAAGGACCACTAAGCACAGATACGCAGTATTTT.

The CDR3 region is CSAARTGYGYTF. The DNA for the CDR3 is TGCAGCGCAGCGAGGACAGGCTATGGCTACACCTTC. The chain combines TRBV29-1 with TRBJ1-2; 7 nucleotides match TRBD1. CDR3 length: 12 residues. V shed 7 bases, J shed 4 bases, and the junction held 6 bases outside the gene matches. CDR1 is SQVTM and CDR2 is ANQGSEA in the germline V gene.

This rearrangement joins TRBV3-1 (or the pseudogene TRBV3-2) to TRBJ2-5; D call uncertain. Germline V gives CDR1 LGHDT, CDR2 YNNKEL (reference sequence). The CDR3 is 13 residues long. Trimming pared 1 base from V and 5 bases from J, leaving 8 bases between. The CDR3 DNA sequence: TGTGCCAGCAGCCAAGCTTACCGGGAGACCCAGTACTTC. This encodes CASSQAYRETQYF.

Regarding this clone: Other DNA sequences in this sample translate to the same CDR3. The rearrangement uses TRBV27 and TRBJ2-7, with 9 bases aligning to TRBD1. J was trimmed by 3 bases and V by 5 bases; bases with no gene match: 2. Germline V gives CDR1 MNHEY, CDR2 SMNVEV (reference sequence). The CDR3 has 13 amino acids. In DNA form, the CDR3 reads TGTGCCAGCAGTCCGGGACAGGGCTACGAGCAGTACTTC. Encoded protein: CASSPGQGYEQYF.

The chain recombines TRBV7-9 with TRBJ2-7; D unresolved. From germline, CDR1 is SEHNR and CDR2 FQNEAQ (reference sequence). V was cut by 5 bases and J by 0 bases, with 14 bases left in between. The length of the CDR3 is 15 residues. DNA of the CDR3: TGTGCCAGCAGCCCTAAGTCTGCCGCCTCCTACGAGCAGTACTTC. As protein: CASSPKSAASYEQYF.

This chain links TRBV11-2 with TRBJ2-7; D is ambiguous. The CDR3 is 15 amino acids. V dropped 5 bases and J dropped 4 bases, with 18 bases sitting between them. Germline V gene data show CDR1 as SGHAT and CDR2 as FQNNGV. The CDR3 loop is CASSPTTGSVYEQYF. CDR3 sequence (DNA): TGTGCCAGCAGCCCAACCACGGGTTCAGTATACGAGCAGTACTTC.

This clone has more than one count but fewer than ten. V and J are TRBV6-1 and TRBJ1-5, with TRBD1 matching over 7 bases. Germline assignment: CDR1 MNHNS and CDR2 SASEGT. The CDR3 loop spans 15 amino acids. Trimming removed 1 base from V and 3 bases from J; junction bases left unmatched: 3. CDR3 in DNA: TGTGCCAGCAGTGAAGAGGGGGCGGACAATCAGCCCCAGCATTTT. Its protein is CASSEEGADNQPQHF.

The chain has TRBV6-4 and TRBJ2-7, with D perhaps matching TRBD2 (5 bases). Trimming removed 0 bases from V and 9 bases from J, with 21 bases in between. CDR3 length equals 16 residues. Looked up from germline, CDR1 is MRHNA and CDR2 is SNTAGT. CDR3 DNA sequence: TGTGCCAGCAGTGACTCGAATCTAGCAGAAGTGATGGGGCAGTACTTC. It codes for CASSDSNLAEVMGQYF.

The J gene is TRBJ1-6, the V gene TRBV28; D gene ambiguous. Trimming stripped 2 bases from V and 5 bases from J, with 16 bases between. This CDR3 has 17 amino acids. Germline lookup yields CDR1 MDHEN and CDR2 SYDVKM. The CDR3 sequence: CASSLRSFTVNNSPLHF. CDR3 bases: TGTGCCAGCAGTTTACGCTCCTTTACAGTAAATAATTCACCCCTCCACTTT.

The sample holds a few counts of this clone. The chain combines TRBV6-2 or TRBV6-3 with TRBJ2-5, with 7 bases matching TRBD1. V shed 4 bases and J 0 bases; nucleotides not matched to a gene: 8. Germline loops: CDR1 MNHEY, CDR2 SVGEGT. This CDR3 is built from 16 residues. In nucleotides, the CDR3 is TGTGCCAGCAGTTCGCCGACAGGGTCCTACCAAGAGACCCAGTACTTC. Its translation is CASSSPTGSYQETQYF.

The chain joins TRBV28 to TRBJ2-7; 8 nucleotides line up with TRBD1. CDR1 and CDR2 (germline): MDHEN, SYDVKM. Trimming at V came to 4 bases and at J to 6 bases, leaving 5 bases not matched to a gene. This CDR3 comprises 13 residues. This CDR3 is CASSSLRGLEQYF. Here the CDR3 DNA reads TGTGCCAGCAGTTCCCTCAGGGGGCTCGAGCAGTACTTC. The entire variable domain, with the rest obtained from reference TRBV28 and TRBJ2-7, is as follows: DVKVTQSSRYLVKRTGEKVFLECVQDMDHENMFWYRQDPGLGLRLIYFSYDVKMKEKGDIPEGYSVSREKKERFSLILESASTNQTSMYLCASSSLRGLEQYFGPGTRLTVT.